This T cell receptor beta chain was recovered during a study of cytomegalovirus exposure and HLA in healthy donors. PCR employed 60 Vbeta and 13 Jbeta primers. Clones were read by immunoSEQ multiplex PCR, and TCRdb kept only the in-frame ones, dropping some. Of a few hundred thousand clones detected, 80% appear once; the ten largest clones hold roughly 0.31%. Germline V gene sequence: CDR1 SGHRS, CDR2 YFSETQ. The CDR3 loop spans 11 amino acids. Note on this clone: At one boundary the junction diverges from the germline segment, which might be a read error.

Sample: PBMCs. The V gene is TRBV5-1, the J gene TRBJ2-7; TRBD1 agrees at 8 bases. The TCR comes from a girl aged 2 to 9 in good health and CMV-seronegative. The CDR3 reads CASRGRNEQYF. The CDR3, as DNA: TGCGCTAGCAGGGGGCGAAACGAGCAGTACTTC.